This is a list of T cell receptor beta chains from one sample in a study of blood T cell repertoires in COVID-19. Only in-frame clones appear in the TCRdb table, and some are missing; sequencing was by immunoSEQ multiplex PCR. The repertoire has 130,000 to 150,000 clones, 88% of them found once; the top ten carry over 9.5%. The specimen sequenced was peripheral blood. The source is a man in his forties or fifties with active or convalescent COVID-19. The CDR3 runs from the conserved cysteine through the conserved F or W. D genes are given only for firm matches. For some rows the clone size is stated as once, few or many, or as a class when expanded; others skip it.

DNA: TGTGCCAGCAGTCACCCTCGAGAAGCTGCCTACGAGCAGTACTTC
CDR3: CASSHPREAAYEQYF
size: NA
V: TRBV28
J: TRBJ2-7
D: NA

DNA: TGTGCCAGTAGTAACCCGGGACAGACGAGCTCTGGAAACACCATATATTTT
CDR3: CASSNPGQTSSGNTIYF
size: NA
V: TRBV19
J: TRBJ1-3
D: TRBD1

DNA: TGCAGCGTCGTCACCACCGACAGGGCCTCCTACGAGCAGTACTTC
CDR3: CSVVTTDRASYEQYF
size: NA
V: TRBV29-1
J: TRBJ2-7
D: TRBD1

DNA: TGCGCCAGCAGCTTGGGGGGGACAGGGACCACCTACGAGCAGTACTTC
CDR3: CASSLGGTGTTYEQYF
size: NA
V: TRBV5-1
J: TRBJ2-7
D: TRBD1

DNA: TGTGCCAGCAGCTTGGAGGGGCGGGGATGGCAGCCCCAGCATTTT
CDR3: CASSLEGRGWQPQHF
size: NA
V: TRBV7-2
J: TRBJ1-5
D: NA

DNA: TGTGCCAGCAGCTTAGCTCCCGGACAGGTGACAGGGGAGCTGTTTTTT
CDR3: CASSLAPGQVTGELFF
size: few
V: TRBV11-1
J: TRBJ2-2
D: TRBD1

DNA: TGTGCCAGCAGCTTGGAAGGACTAGCGTCCAAGGAGCAGTACTTC
CDR3: CASSLEGLASKEQYF
size: NA
V: TRBV5-4
J: TRBJ2-7
D: TRBD2

DNA: TGCGCCAGCAGTGAGGCGGGGTCTAATCAGCCCCAGCATTTT
CDR3: CASSEAGSNQPQHF
size: NA
V: TRBV10-2
J: TRBJ1-5
D: NA

DNA: TGTGCCAGCAGCCCTCCACCAACGGGGTACCAAGAGACCCAGTACTTC
CDR3: CASSPPPTGYQETQYF
size: once
V: TRBV7-9
J: TRBJ2-5
D: NA

DNA: TGTGCCAGCAGCACACAGGGTCTCGAGCAGTACTTC
CDR3: CASSTQGLEQYF
size: NA
V: TRBV5-6
J: TRBJ2-7
D: NA

DNA: TGTGCCAGCTCCGTAGAGACCCAGTACTTC
CDR3: CASSVETQYF
size: NA
V: TRBV2
J: TRBJ2-5
D: NA

DNA: TGTGCCAGCAGACACGACAGGAACACTGAAGCTTTCTTT
CDR3: CASRHDRNTEAFF
size: NA
V: TRBV11-1
J: TRBJ1-1
D: NA

DNA: TGTGCCAGCAGCGTAGCGACAGGGGGCGCGGGGACCCAGTACTTC
CDR3: CASSVATGGAGTQYF
size: NA
V: TRBV9
J: TRBJ2-5
D: TRBD1

DNA: TGTGCCAGCTCACTCCAAGACAGGGGCACTGAAGCTTTCTTT
CDR3: CASSLQDRGTEAFF
size: NA
V: TRBV18
J: TRBJ1-1
D: TRBD1

DNA: TGTGCCAGCTCACAGGGAACCTACAATGAGCAGTTCTTC
CDR3: CASSQGTYNEQFF
size: NA
V: TRBV6-5
J: TRBJ2-1
D: NA

DNA: TGTGCCAGCAGCCGGACAGGGACTGGAAACACCATATATTTT
CDR3: CASSRTGTGNTIYF
size: once
V: TRBV11-2
J: TRBJ1-3
D: TRBD1

DNA: TGTGCCAGCAGCTTGGAACTAGCGGGACCATCCTACAATGAGCAGTTCTTC
CDR3: CASSLELAGPSYNEQFF
size: NA
V: TRBV7-9
J: TRBJ2-1
D: TRBD2

DNA: TGTGCCAGCAGTGAATACTATGGGGGGGAAAACACCGGGGAGCTGTTTTTT
CDR3: CASSEYYGGENTGELFF
size: NA
V: TRBV25-1
J: TRBJ2-2
D: TRBD2

DNA: TGTGCCAGCAGTGGACTAGCGGGAGGTAATGAGCAGTTCTTC
CDR3: CASSGLAGGNEQFF
size: once
V: TRBV6-4
J: TRBJ2-1
D: TRBD2

DNA: TGTGCCACCCGGACAGGGGTCAGCTCTGGAAACACCATATATTTT
CDR3: CATRTGVSSGNTIYF
size: NA
V: TRBV7-8
J: TRBJ1-3
D: TRBD1

DNA: TGTGCCAGCAGTTTACTCGCCGGACGAGGGGGTCCCTATGGCTACACCTTC
CDR3: CASSLLAGRGGPYGYTF
size: NA
V: TRBV27
J: TRBJ1-2
D: NA

DNA: TGTGCCAGCAGCCAAGGTTCGGGGAAGAGGCATTTT
CDR3: CASSQGSGKRHF
size: few
V: TRBV4-2
J: TRBJ1-5
D: NA

DNA: TGTGCCATCAGTGAGGGCGCGGAGTCGGAGACCCAGTACTTC
CDR3: CAISEGAESETQYF
size: few
V: TRBV10-3
J: TRBJ2-5
D: NA

DNA: TGTGCCACCAGTGGACAGCAGAACACTGAAGCTTTCTTT
CDR3: CATSGQQNTEAFF
size: NA
V: TRBV24-1
J: TRBJ1-1
D: NA

DNA: TGTGCCAGTAGACAGGGGGTCTCCTACGAGCAGTACTTC
CDR3: CASRQGVSYEQYF
size: NA
V: TRBV2
J: TRBJ2-7
D: TRBD1

DNA: TGTGCCAGCAGCTCGCGGACAGGCTCTGGAAACACCATATATTTT
CDR3: CASSSRTGSGNTIYF
size: NA
V: TRBV11-2
J: TRBJ1-3
D: TRBD1

DNA: TGTGCCAGCACTCGACAGTTCATGAACACTGAAGCTTTCTTT
CDR3: CASTRQFMNTEAFF
size: once
V: TRBV2
J: TRBJ1-1
D: NA

DNA: TGTGCCAGTGGGACTAGCGGAACCTCCTACGAGCAGTACTTC
CDR3: CASGTSGTSYEQYF
size: NA
V: TRBV2
J: TRBJ2-7
D: TRBD2

DNA: TGTGCCAGCAGCAACCCAGGGGCCACTGAAGCTTTCTTT
CDR3: CASSNPGATEAFF
size: NA
V: TRBV7-9
J: TRBJ1-1
D: NA

DNA: TGCGCCAGCAGTCTCGGACAGGTCTCCTACAATGAGCAGTTCTTC
CDR3: CASSLGQVSYNEQFF
size: NA
V: TRBV5-1
J: TRBJ2-1
D: TRBD1

DNA: TGCAGCGTTGAAGATTGGGGGACAGACGAGGGGTCCTACAATGAGCAGTTCTTC
CDR3: CSVEDWGTDEGSYNEQFF
size: NA
V: TRBV29-1
J: TRBJ2-1
D: TRBD1

DNA: TGTGCCAGCAGTGACGCAGGGGGCTCCACGTTCTTC
CDR3: CASSDAGGSTFF
size: NA
V: TRBV6-4
J: TRBJ2-1
D: TRBD1

DNA: TGTGCCAGCAGTATACAGGGGGGACCTGGAAACACCATATATTTT
CDR3: CASSIQGGPGNTIYF
size: NA
V: TRBV6-5
J: TRBJ1-3
D: TRBD1

DNA: TGTGCCACCAGCAGAGATCAGGCGGGAGTCTCTGGGGAGCTGTTTTTT
CDR3: CATSRDQAGVSGELFF
size: NA
V: TRBV15
J: TRBJ2-2
D: TRBD2

DNA: TGTGCCAGCAGCTTATCCTCTGGGCAGTGGGGCCCTAGCAATCAGCCCCAGCATTTT
CDR3: CASSLSSGQWGPSNQPQHF
size: few
V: TRBV7-8
J: TRBJ1-5
D: NA

DNA: TGTGCCAGCAGTCACGGGACTAGCGGGAAAGGGCAAGAGACCCAGTACTTC
CDR3: CASSHGTSGKGQETQYF
size: NA
V: TRBV6-6
J: TRBJ2-5
D: TRBD2

DNA: TGTGCCAGCAGTTTTGACAGGGGCAATCAGCCCCAGCATTTT
CDR3: CASSFDRGNQPQHF
size: once
V: TRBV6-5
J: TRBJ1-5
D: TRBD1

DNA: TGTGCCAGCAGCTTATGGGGGGGGGACGAGCAGTACTTC
CDR3: CASSLWGGDEQYF
size: NA
V: TRBV7-2
J: TRBJ2-7
D: TRBD2

DNA: TGTGCCAGCACCCACCGCCAGGCCAACACTGAAGCTTTCTTT
CDR3: CASTHRQANTEAFF
size: few
V: TRBV7-9
J: TRBJ1-1
D: NA

DNA: TGTGCCAGCAGTTTTAGCGGGAGGATAATAGTATACAATGAGCAGTTCTTC
CDR3: CASSFSGRIIVYNEQFF
size: NA
V: TRBV27
J: TRBJ2-1
D: TRBD2

DNA: TGCGCCAGCAGCTTGGACCCTCCCTCAACTCAAGAGACCCAGTACTTC
CDR3: CASSLDPPSTQETQYF
size: NA
V: TRBV5-1
J: TRBJ2-5
D: NA

DNA: TGTGCCAGCAGTTACGGCCAGGCCTCCTACAATGAGCAGTTCTTC
CDR3: CASSYGQASYNEQFF
size: NA
V: TRBV6-5
J: TRBJ2-1
D: NA

DNA: TGTGCCTGGAGTGTACGGACAGGGTATGGCTACACCTTC
CDR3: CAWSVRTGYGYTF
size: NA
V: TRBV30
J: TRBJ1-2
D: TRBD1

DNA: TGTGCCAGCAGACCGGGACACAACACCGGGGAGCTGTTTTTT
CDR3: CASRPGHNTGELFF
size: NA
V: TRBV6-5
J: TRBJ2-2
D: NA

DNA: TGTGCCAGCAGTTCGGCCGAGGTTCGGGAAAAACTGTTTTTT
CDR3: CASSSAEVREKLFF
size: NA
V: TRBV27
J: TRBJ1-4
D: NA

DNA: TGTGCCAGCAGTTACTCCCAGACAGGGGCGAACACTGAAGCTTTCTTT
CDR3: CASSYSQTGANTEAFF
size: NA
V: TRBV6-5
J: TRBJ1-1
D: TRBD1

DNA: TGTGCCAGCAGAGAGGCCGCAGATACGCAGTATTTT
CDR3: CASREAADTQYF
size: NA
V: TRBV28
J: TRBJ2-3
D: NA

DNA: TGTGCCAGCAGAACCGGGGGGCGGGGCTACACCTTC
CDR3: CASRTGGRGYTF
size: NA
V: TRBV28
J: TRBJ1-2
D: NA

DNA: TGTGCCAGCAGCTTAGATCCGGGTTTGTATGGCTACACCTTC
CDR3: CASSLDPGLYGYTF
size: NA
V: TRBV7-2
J: TRBJ1-2
D: NA

DNA: TGCGCCAGCACCCGGACTACCATGAACACCGGGGAGCTGTTTTTT
CDR3: CASTRTTMNTGELFF
size: NA
V: TRBV4-1
J: TRBJ2-2
D: NA

DNA: TGTGCCAGCAGTTTACCCCAACAGGGGCCAGAGACCCAGTACTTC
CDR3: CASSLPQQGPETQYF
size: NA
V: TRBV28
J: TRBJ2-5
D: TRBD1

DNA: TGCAGCGTTGAACTCGGAGAACAGGGCACAGATACGCAGTATTTT
CDR3: CSVELGEQGTDTQYF
size: NA
V: TRBV29-1
J: TRBJ2-3
D: NA

DNA: TGTGCCAGCAGTTTACCGACATGGACGAGCGGGCCTACCTACGAGCAGTACTTC
CDR3: CASSLPTWTSGPTYEQYF
size: NA
V: TRBV28
J: TRBJ2-7
D: NA

DNA: TGTGCCAGCAGTTACAACCTCCGGACAGGGTTCCAAGAGACCCAGTACTTC
CDR3: CASSYNLRTGFQETQYF
size: once
V: TRBV6-2/TRBV6-3
J: TRBJ2-5
D: TRBD1